What follows are 5 T cell receptor beta chains derived from one specimen sequenced in a study of molecular identifiers for immune sequencing clone quantification (dated by TCRdb to the late 2010s). The library was generated by PCR. Reads for this sample came from an Illumina HiSeq 4000. TCRdb cleaned the public reads at Q25 with fastp, built clones with MiXCR and kept in-frame beta chains. Entries that share a CDR3 protein sequence are merged under the most common genes and DNA. The sample table shows under 650,000 distinct CDR3 sequences, and around 20% are seen once. The ten top clones hold 0.75% to 0.95% of the sample. The material sequenced was naive CD8+ T cells from blood, with Jurkat cell RNA spiked in. The label giving this sample's cell subset or site can be read as: FACS-sorted CD8+CD4-CCR7+CD45RA+ naive T cells. The source is a human donor in good health. Some libraries in this study had Jurkat cell RNA spiked in.

This clonotype showed up many times. This chain joins TRBV11-2 and TRBJ2-1; no firm D call. The CDR3 spans 17 residues. The germline V gene has CDR1 SGHAT and CDR2 FQNNGV. V gave up 1 base and J gave up 2 bases, with 15 bases separating them. The CDR3: CASSLAPGLPPYNEQFF. The CDR3 nucleotides read TGTGCCAGCAGCTTAGCCCCGGGCCTCCCCCCCTACAATGAGCAGTTCTTC.

Many counts were recorded for this clonotype. The J gene is TRBJ2-4, the V gene TRBV30, with 9 bases identical to TRBD1. Trimming removed 5 bases from V and 8 bases from J; junction bases left unmatched: 10. The CDR3 extends over 14 amino acids. Germline CDR1 GTSNPN, CDR2 SVGIG (reference sequence). The CDR3 DNA is TGTGCCTGGGCCCCCGGGACAGGGTTTGACATTCAGTACTTC. Translated: CAWAPGTGFDIQYF.

Comments on this clonotype: A much larger clone sits a single nucleotide away, making a read error possible. The J gene is TRBJ2-7, the V gene TRBV30; 8 bases are shared with TRBD1. The length of the CDR3 is 14 residues. Trimming removed 1 base from V and 6 bases from J; junction bases left unmatched: 8. Germline V gives CDR1 GTSNPN, CDR2 SVGIG (reference sequence). CDR3 protein: CAWSAKTGVSEQYF. The CDR3, as DNA: TGTGCCTGGAGTGCGAAGACAGGGGTCAGCGAGCAGTACTTC.

This clonotype was counted between two and nine times. This chain joins TRBV2 and TRBJ1-1; D unclear. In germline, CDR1 is SNHLY, CDR2 FYNNEI. The germline V and J ends were trimmed by 10 bases and 1 base, with 10 bases remaining between them. The CDR3 loop spans 12 amino acids. The CDR3 bases are TGTGCCAACGGACGGAAGAACACTGAAGCTTTCTTT. The encoded protein is CANGRKNTEAFF.

The V and J genes are TRBV5-1 and TRBJ2-7; 9 nucleotides line up with TRBD1. J was trimmed by 3 bases and V by 4 bases; bases with no gene match: 8. Per germline, CDR1 SGHRS and CDR2 YFSETQ. The CDR3 runs 15 residues. CDR3 amino acids: CASSADRGPSYEQYF. For the CDR3, the DNA is TGCGCCAGCAGCGCGGACAGGGGCCCAAGCTACGAGCAGTACTTC.